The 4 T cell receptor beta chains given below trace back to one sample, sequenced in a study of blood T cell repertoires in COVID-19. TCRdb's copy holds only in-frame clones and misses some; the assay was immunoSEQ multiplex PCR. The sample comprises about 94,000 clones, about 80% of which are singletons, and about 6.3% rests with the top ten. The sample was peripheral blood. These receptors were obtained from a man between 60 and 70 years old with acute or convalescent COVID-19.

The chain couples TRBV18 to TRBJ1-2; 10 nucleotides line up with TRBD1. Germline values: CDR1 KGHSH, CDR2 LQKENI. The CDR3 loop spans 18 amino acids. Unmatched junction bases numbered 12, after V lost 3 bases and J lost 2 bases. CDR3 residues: CASSPQGTGAASNYGYTF. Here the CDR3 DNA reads TGTGCCAGCTCACCCCAGGGGACAGGGGCCGCCTCGAACTATGGCTACACCTTC.

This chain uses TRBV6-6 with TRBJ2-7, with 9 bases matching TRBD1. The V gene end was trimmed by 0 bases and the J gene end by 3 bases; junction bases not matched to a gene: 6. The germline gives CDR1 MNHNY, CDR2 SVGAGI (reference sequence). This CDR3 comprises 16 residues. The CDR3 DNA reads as TGTGCCAGCAGTTACTCCAAACCGGGACAGGGCTACGAGCAGTACTTC. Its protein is CASSYSKPGQGYEQYF.

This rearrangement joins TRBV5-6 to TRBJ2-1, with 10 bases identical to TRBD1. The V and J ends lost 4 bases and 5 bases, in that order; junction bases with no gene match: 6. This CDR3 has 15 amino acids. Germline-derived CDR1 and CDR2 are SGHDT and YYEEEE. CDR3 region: CASSPDRGVDNEQFF. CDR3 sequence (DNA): TGTGCCAGCAGCCCGGACAGGGGGGTTGACAATGAGCAGTTCTTC.

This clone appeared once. The CDR3 sequence: CASSVGGLSNEQFF. DNA for the CDR3: TGTGCCAGCAGCGTAGGTGGACTAAGCAATGAGCAGTTCTTC. The chain combines TRBV9 with TRBJ2-1, with a weak D call TRBD2 (6 bases). The CDR3 consists of 14 residues. The germline CDR1 and CDR2 sequences are SGDLS and YYNGEE. V dropped 0 bases and J dropped 6 bases, with 10 bases sitting between them.